Following are 13 T cell receptor beta chains from one sample sequenced in a study of blood T cell repertoires in COVID-19. Libraries were prepared by immunoSEQ multiplex PCR; TCRdb keeps only in-frame clonotypes and omits some of them. The profile shows under 150,000 clones, over 70% of them singletons. The sequenced material came from peripheral blood. These receptors were collected from a man aged 50 to 59 with active or convalescent COVID-19.

V usage is TRBV19 and J usage is TRBJ2-2; the match to TRBD2 covers 7 bases. This CDR3 is built from 15 residues. The trim removed 5 bases at V and 3 bases at J, leaving 6 bases unmatched. CDR1 is LNHDA and CDR2 is SQIVND in the germline V gene (reference sequence). As DNA, the CDR3 is TGTGCCAGTAGTGGGCTACTAGCGCACACCGGGGAGCTGTTTTTT. As protein: CASSGLLAHTGELFF.

This chain links TRBV27 with TRBJ2-1; 7 nucleotides match TRBD2. V dropped 3 bases and J dropped 5; count of bases not matched to a gene: 10. Germline V gives CDR1 MNHEY, CDR2 SMNVEV (reference sequence). The CDR3 runs to 16 residues. The CDR3 spells CASSLVWGGINNEQFF. In DNA form, the CDR3 reads TGTGCCAGCAGTTTGGTCTGGGGGGGAATCAACAATGAGCAGTTCTTC.

The chain has TRBV19 and TRBJ1-1, with a tentative D call TRBD1 (5 bases). The CDR3 is 14 amino acids. Germline lookup yields CDR1 LNHDA and CDR2 SQIVND (reference sequence). V shed 7 bases and J shed 1 base, with 13 bases lying between them. In DNA form, the CDR3 reads TGTGCCAGTACCTCTTCGCAGGGGAACACTGAAGCTTTCTTT. Encoded protein: CASTSSQGNTEAFF.

In its sample, this clone was seen a few times. The genes are TRBV11-1 and TRBJ1-5; D ambiguous. Per germline, CDR1 SGHAT and CDR2 FQDESV (reference sequence). The length of the CDR3 is 13 residues. Trimming took off 0 bases at V and 5 bases at J, with 5 bases between the two ends. DNA of the CDR3: TGTGCCAGCAGCTTAGCGAGGGATCAGCCCCAGCATTTT. Encoded protein: CASSLARDQPQHF.

In the case of this clone: A much larger clone lies one base from this, so it may be a read error. This chain joins TRBV2 and TRBJ2-7; D unresolved. Germline V gene data show CDR1 as SNHLY and CDR2 as FYNNEI. Trimming removed 6 bases at V and 1 base at J, with 4 bases between. This CDR3 is built from 11 residues. As DNA, the CDR3 is TGTGCCAGCAGCCCTTCCTACGAGCAGTACTTC. Translating gives CASSPSYEQYF.

This clone was recorded once. The CDR3 protein is CASSLDSGRTGANVLTF. The CDR3 bases are TGTGCCAGCAGCTTAGATAGCGGGAGGACTGGGGCCAACGTCCTGACTTTC. V and J are TRBV7-8 and TRBJ2-6; 10 bases fit TRBD2. V shed 1 base, J shed 2 bases, and the junction held 2 bases outside the gene matches. The CDR3 is 17 residues long. From germline, CDR1 is SGHVS and CDR2 FQNEAQ.

This clone came up once. CDR3 in DNA: TGTGCCAGCAGCGTATTACCGCCAGGACAGGGCAATTCACCCCTCCACTTT. This encodes CASSVLPPGQGNSPLHF. The rearrangement joins TRBV9 to TRBJ1-6; 8 nucleotides align to TRBD1. Germline assignment: CDR1 SGDLS and CDR2 YYNGEE. This CDR3 has 17 residues. Germline trimming cut 1 base from V and 7 bases from J; bases unmatched to any gene: 10.

V and J are TRBV11-2 and TRBJ2-1; 9 bases line up with TRBD2. The CDR3 totals 15 residues. Germline CDR1 and CDR2: SGHAT and FQNNGV. V gave up 2 bases and J gave up 7 bases; unmatched junction bases: 6. In DNA form, the CDR3 reads TGTGCCAGCAGCTTAAGGGGACTAGCTGGGAATGAGCAGTTCTTC. It encodes CASSLRGLAGNEQFF.

V gene TRBV4-2 combines with J gene TRBJ2-7, with 7 nucleotides matching TRBD2. The CDR3 has 14 amino acids. Germline values: CDR1 LGHNA, CDR2 YNFKEQ. The V segment lost 0 bases and the J segment 11 bases; nucleotides outside the gene matches: 10. As DNA, the CDR3 is TGTGCCAGCAGCCAAGACTATTCAGCGGGGTGGGAGTACTTC. Translating gives CASSQDYSAGWEYF.

This clone was seen only once. The chain employs TRBV29-1 and TRBJ2-1; tentative D call: TRBD2 (6 bases). This CDR3 has 14 amino acids. The germline gives CDR1 SQVTM, CDR2 ANQGSEA. V dropped 0 bases and J dropped 6 bases, with 12 bases sitting between them. CDR3 DNA: TGCAGCGTTGAAGAACGGCTAGCGATCAATGAGCAGTTCTTC. It yields the protein CSVEERLAINEQFF.

DNA of the CDR3: TGTGCCAGCAGTTTGTCAGGATTTAATGAAAAACTGTTTTTT. The encoded protein is CASSLSGFNEKLFF. The chain has TRBV28 and TRBJ1-4; D not resolved. V was pared by 3 bases and J by 4 bases, with 9 bases between. The germline V gene encodes CDR1 MDHEN and CDR2 SYDVKM. This CDR3 has 14 amino acids.

This rearrangement joins TRBV29-1 to TRBJ2-7; 9 bases match TRBD1. CDR1 is SQVTM, CDR2 ANQGSEA, per germline. Unmatched junction bases numbered 5, after V lost 2 bases and J lost 3 bases. There are 14 residues in the CDR3. CDR3 sequence: CSVEIRDRDYEQYF. CDR3 nucleotide sequence: TGCAGCGTTGAAATACGGGACAGGGACTACGAGCAGTACTTC.

The sample holds a few counts of this clone. The chain employs TRBV10-3 and TRBJ2-3; 7 bases are shared with TRBD2. CDR3 length: 14 residues. Losses at the gene ends were 6 bases for V and 4 bases for J; bases not matched to a gene: 7. Germline loops: CDR1 ENHRY, CDR2 SYGVKD. The CDR3: CAISSTSDPDTQYF. The DNA of the CDR3 is TGTGCCATCAGCTCCACTAGCGACCCAGATACGCAGTATTTT.